What follows are 28 T cell receptor beta chains derived from one specimen sequenced in a study of neurological immune-mediated disorders. TCRdb re-analysed the 5' RACE reads in MiXCR, keeping a single row per CDR3 protein. Seen here are about 95,000 distinct CDR3 sequences, around 3.3% observed once, and the top ten hold around 6%. The specimen was PBMCs. These receptors were taken from a woman between 18 and 29 years old with multiple sclerosis.

As DNA, the CDR3 is TGTGCCAGCAGCCCGACAGGCTTGGGGTTCTACGAGCAGTACTTC. It yields the protein CASSPTGLGFYEQYF. The rearrangement links TRBV12-3 or TRBV12-4 to TRBJ2-7; D possibly corresponds to TRBD1 (6 bases). V gave up 6 bases and J gave up 3 bases, with 18 bases separating them. The CDR3 totals 15 residues.

This clonotype was seen only a few times. Since a much larger clone is just one base distant, this may be a read error. This chain joins TRBV20-1 and TRBJ1-1; 8 nucleotides line up with TRBD1. The V and J ends lost 7 bases and 4 bases, in that order; junction bases with no gene match: 8. CDR3 length: 13 amino acids. CDR1 is DFQATT, CDR2 SNEGSKA, per germline (reference sequence). The CDR3: CSDRSTGGTEAFF. CDR3 nucleotides: TGCAGTGATAGGTCCACAGGGGGCACTGAAGCTTTCTTT.

This clonotype was counted a few times. The rearrangement joins TRBV5-1 to TRBJ1-4; a weak D match, TRBD1 (6 bases). Between the trimmed V and J ends, which lost 2 bases and 3 bases, there was a span of 11 bases. Germline CDR1 is SGHRS and CDR2 is YFSETQ. CDR3 size: 15 residues. The CDR3 DNA reads as TGCGCCAGCAGCTTCTCACAGGGATCTAATGAAAAACTGTTTTTT. This encodes CASSFSQGSNEKLFF.

This clonotype was seen a few times. This chain connects TRBV12-3 or TRBV12-4 to TRBJ2-7; 9 bases are shared with TRBD2. This CDR3 is built from 14 residues. The ends lost 6 bases at V and 2 bases at J; junction bases unmatched: 5. In nucleotides, the CDR3 is TGTGCCAGCAGCCCAGTAGCGGGAGCCTACGAGCAGTACTTC. This sequence encodes CASSPVAGAYEQYF.

The V gene is TRBV6-6, the J gene TRBJ1-4; D not resolved. CDR1 and CDR2 from the germline V gene are MNHNY and SVGAGI (reference sequence). This CDR3 is built from 14 residues. Trimming pared 1 base from V and 6 bases from J, leaving 9 bases between. The CDR3 coding sequence is TGTGCCAGCAGTTACTTCAGTGGGGATGAAAAACTGTTTTTT. Translated: CASSYFSGDEKLFF.

This clonotype was seen ten or more times. The chain has TRBV27 and TRBJ1-1; no reliable D call. There are 11 residues in the CDR3. Germline V gives CDR1 MNHEY, CDR2 SMNVEV (reference sequence). Deletions cut 1 base from V and 3 bases from J, with 0 bases between. The CDR3 bases are TGTGCCAGCAGTTTATACACTGAAGCTTTCTTT. Translation gives CASSLYTEAFF.

This clonotype occurred many times. The CDR3 region is CASSTVPGNEQFF. CDR3 sequence (DNA): TGTGCCAGTAGTACCGTCCCGGGCAATGAGCAGTTCTTC. The chain has TRBV19 and TRBJ2-1; D remains unclear. CDR1 and CDR2 from the germline V gene are LNHDA and SQIVND (reference sequence). This CDR3 is 13 amino acids long. The V and J ends lost 4 bases and 6 bases respectively, with 10 bases between them. Full variable domain (missing parts from reference TRBV19 and TRBJ2-1): DGGITQSPKYLFRKEGQNVTLSCEQNLNHDAMYWYRQDPGQGLRLIYYSQIVNDFQKGDIAEGYSVSREKKESFPLTVTSAQKNPTAFYLCASSTVPGNEQFFGPGTRLTVL.

The table lists this clonotype with many counts. The germline gene is not matched at one end of the junction; a read error may be the cause. This rearrangement joins TRBV7-7 to TRBJ2-2, with D maybe TRBD1 (6 bases). The CDR3 runs 16 residues. The germline V gene encodes CDR1 SSHAT and CDR2 FNYEAQ (reference sequence). The CDR3 sequence is CASSLSQGSDTGELFF. CDR3 nucleotides: TGTGCTAGCAGCTTGTCACAGGGATCTGACACCGGGGAGCTGTTTTTT.

This clonotype has ten or more counts. V gene TRBV6-2 or TRBV6-3 combines with J gene TRBJ1-5; D is perhaps TRBD1 (5 bases). V was trimmed by 0 bases and J by 1 base, leaving 10 bases between them. Germline V gene lookup returns CDR1 MNHEY and CDR2 SVGEGT. The CDR3 has 16 amino acids. For the CDR3, the DNA is TGTGCCAGCAGTTACTCGGGGAGGGGAAGCAATCAGCCCCAGCATTTT. It is translated as CASSYSGRGSNQPQHF.

This clonotype was observed many times. The chain joins TRBV28 to TRBJ2-3, with 10 bases fitting TRBD1. The germline V gene has CDR1 MDHEN and CDR2 SYDVKM. J was trimmed by 2 bases and V by 2 bases; bases with no gene match: 16. The CDR3 totals 20 residues. CDR3 coding DNA: TGTGCCAGCAGTTTAATACGTCCCGGGACAGGGGCCGGCGTCACAGATACGCAGTATTTT. Protein sequence: CASSLIRPGTGAGVTDTQYF.

This clonotype came up many times. The V call is TRBV20-1, the J call TRBJ1-6; 8 bases agree with TRBD1. The CDR3 has 13 amino acids. Losses at the gene ends were 0 bases for V and 14 bases for J; bases not matched to a gene: 6. Germline lookup yields CDR1 DFQATT and CDR2 SNEGSKA (reference sequence). The CDR3 DNA reads as TGCAGTGCTAGAGAAGCCAGGGGGCCAGCCCTCCACTTT. Translated: CSAREARGPALHF.

This clonotype was detected ten times or more. The chain recombines TRBV20-1 with TRBJ1-1; the D is unclear. The CDR3 has 15 amino acids. Looked up from germline, CDR1 is DFQATT and CDR2 is SNEGSKA (reference sequence). Trimming took off 0 bases at V and 1 base at J, with 12 bases between the two ends. The CDR3 DNA follows: TGCAGTGCTAGAGATCATTCAGGAGCGAACACTGAAGCTTTCTTT. It is translated as CSARDHSGANTEAFF.

This clonotype appeared many times. The chain combines TRBV20-1 with TRBJ2-3, with D possibly TRBD2 on 5 matching bases. The CDR3 has 13 residues. Germline loops: CDR1 DFQATT, CDR2 SNEGSKA (reference sequence). The V and J ends lost 6 bases and 1 base respectively, with 11 bases between them. CDR3 nucleotides: TGCAGTGCCCCCCCCGGGGGCACAGATACGCAGTATTTT. Its protein is CSAPPGGTDTQYF.

This clonotype came up many times. The chain is built from TRBV20-1 and TRBJ2-7, with TRBD2 identical over 12 bases. Germline CDR1 and CDR2: DFQATT and SNEGSKA (reference sequence). J was trimmed by 6 bases and V by 2 bases; bases with no gene match: 11. There are 16 residues in the CDR3. As DNA, the CDR3 is TGCAGTGCTAGATCTAGCGGGAGGGCCGCGTCCGGCGAGCAGTACTTC. It codes for CSARSSGRAASGEQYF.

This clonotype was picked up many times. The J gene is TRBJ1-1, the V gene TRBV14, with a possible D match to TRBD1 (6 bases). The V gene's germline CDR1 is SGHDN and CDR2 FVKESK. V was pared by 5 bases and J by 2 bases, with 12 bases between. The CDR3 is 14 residues long. The CDR3 sequence is CASSYRTANTEAFF. In DNA, the CDR3 is TGTGCCAGCAGCTACCGGACAGCTAACACTGAAGCTTTCTTT.

This clonotype was seen a handful of times. V usage is TRBV4-2 and J usage is TRBJ1-1; no definite D call. Germline V CDR1 and CDR2: LGHNA, YNFKEQ. The V and J ends lost 2 bases and 3 bases respectively, with 4 bases between them. The CDR3 extends over 12 amino acids. The CDR3 nucleotides read TGTGCCAGCAGCCAAAGTTACACTGAAGCTTTCTTT. It specifies CASSQSYTEAFF.

This clonotype came up many times. The J gene is TRBJ2-1, the V gene TRBV3-1; D uncertain. The germline V gene encodes CDR1 LGHDT and CDR2 YNNKEL (reference sequence). V lost 0 bases and J 5 bases, leaving 8 bases between the germline ends. The CDR3 covers 14 residues. CDR3 sequence (DNA): TGTGCCAGCAGCCAAGATGGCCTCCACAATGAGCAGTTCTTC. It encodes CASSQDGLHNEQFF.

This clonotype was recorded at least ten times. The chain couples TRBV5-1 to TRBJ2-1, with 8 nucleotides matching TRBD1. The V and J ends lost 2 bases and 10 bases, in that order; junction bases with no gene match: 2. CDR1 and CDR2 from the germline V gene are SGHRS and YFSETQ. This CDR3 comprises 12 residues. DNA for the CDR3: TGCGCCAGCAGCTTTACAGGGGGGGAGCAGTTCTTC. Its protein is CASSFTGGEQFF.

This clonotype was observed many times. The chain recombines TRBV7-9 with TRBJ2-1, with D maybe TRBD1 (5 bases). Germline CDR1 reads SEHNR; CDR2 reads FQNEAQ (reference sequence). Trimming left V 3 bases short and J 4 bases short, with 10 bases between. The CDR3 spans 14 residues. CDR3 sequence: CASSLSGRYNEQFF. In DNA, the CDR3 is TGTGCCAGCAGCTTGTCAGGGCGATACAATGAGCAGTTCTTC. Combining the CDR3 with reference TRBV7-9 and TRBJ2-1 gives the whole variable domain DTGVSQNPRHKITKRGQNVTFRCDPISEHNRLYWYRQTLGQGPEFLTYFQNEAQLEKSRLLSDRFSAERPKGSFSTLEIQRTEQGDSAMYLCASSLSGRYNEQFFGPGTRLTVL.

This clonotype was observed many times. V usage is TRBV7-2 and J usage is TRBJ1-3; 7 bases fit TRBD1. CDR1 and CDR2 from the germline V gene are SGHTA and FQGNSA. The CDR3 extends over 15 amino acids. The V gene end was trimmed by 5 bases and the J gene end by 4 bases; junction bases not matched to a gene: 8. The DNA for the CDR3 is TGTGCCAGCAGCCTCCGACAGGGAACCGGAAACACCATATATTTT. It translates to CASSLRQGTGNTIYF.

This clonotype has at least ten counts. V is TRBV7-2 and J is TRBJ2-7; 7 bases map to TRBD1. Germline CDR1 reads SGHTA; CDR2 reads FQGNSA. Trimming took 3 bases from V and 3 from J; bases not matched to a gene: 5. The CDR3 covers 14 residues. The CDR3, as DNA: TGTGCCAGCAGCTTTAGCAGGGGGTTCTACGAGCAGTACTTC. Protein sequence: CASSFSRGFYEQYF.

The sample holds a few counts of this clonotype. CDR3 residues: CASSRGTSGELFF. Written as DNA, the CDR3 is TGTGCCAGCAGCCGGGGGACGAGCGGGGAGCTGTTTTTT. The chain uses TRBV7-3 and TRBJ2-2, with a tentative D call TRBD2 (6 bases). V dropped 5 bases and J dropped 7 bases, with 11 bases sitting between them. The CDR3 is 13 amino acids. The germline gives CDR1 SGHTA, CDR2 FQGTGA.

In its sample, this clonotype was seen many times. The gene calls are TRBV5-1 and TRBJ2-5; TRBD1 is a possible D gene (5 bases). V was pared by 0 bases and J by 3 bases, with 6 bases between. The germline V gene encodes CDR1 SGHRS and CDR2 YFSETQ. The CDR3 runs 13 residues. The CDR3: CASSLGQKETQYF. Here the CDR3 DNA reads TGCGCCAGCAGCTTGGGACAGAAAGAGACCCAGTACTTC. The entire variable domain, with the rest obtained from reference TRBV5-1 and TRBJ2-5, is as follows: KAGVTQTPRYLIKTRGQQVTLSCSPISGHRSVSWYQQTPGQGLQFLFEYFSETQRNKGNFPGRFSGRQFSNSRSEMNVSTLELGDSALYLCASSLGQKETQYFGPGTRLLVL.

This clonotype was seen many times. The chain links TRBV20-1 to TRBJ2-2; TRBD2 matches 14 bases. V shed 6 bases, J shed 5 bases, and the junction held 5 bases outside the gene matches. The CDR3 loop spans 15 amino acids. The germline V gene has CDR1 DFQATT and CDR2 SNEGSKA (reference sequence). In nucleotides, the CDR3 is TGCAGTGCCATGGGACTAGCGGGGGATACCGGGGAGCTGTTTTTT. It translates to CSAMGLAGDTGELFF.

This clonotype was found many times. This chain connects TRBV5-6 to TRBJ2-4; 9 nucleotides match TRBD2. After removal of 0 bases from V and 0 bases from J, the junction contained 4 bases not matched to a gene. Germline V gene sequence: CDR1 SGHDT, CDR2 YYEEEE. This CDR3 has 17 amino acids. CDR3 DNA: TGTGCCAGCAGCTTGGCGGGCGGGGGGGGAGCCAAAAACATTCAGTACTTC. Translation: CASSLAGGGGAKNIQYF.

This clonotype was recorded at least ten times. The rearrangement links TRBV27 to TRBJ2-7; 10 bases are a match to TRBD1. The CDR3 has 14 amino acids. J lost 5 bases, V lost 8 bases, and 9 bases had no gene match. Germline CDR1 is MNHEY and CDR2 is SMNVEV (reference sequence). Here the CDR3 reads CASRARDRGHEQYF. The CDR3 DNA follows: TGTGCCAGCCGCGCCCGGGACAGGGGCCACGAGCAGTACTTC.

This clonotype was detected many times. The CDR3 DNA reads as TGCGCCAGCAGCGACAGCACCTACGAGCAGTACTTC. It yields the protein CASSDSTYEQYF. The V gene is TRBV5-1, the J gene TRBJ2-7, with a possible D match to TRBD1 (5 bases). The CDR3 length is 12 residues. The V end lost 4 bases, the J end lost 2 bases, and 7 bases lay between the germline ends. CDR1 and CDR2 (germline): SGHRS, YFSETQ.

This clonotype was observed a few times. A much larger clone lies a single base off, so this may be a read error. The chain joins TRBV29-1 to TRBJ2-5; TRBD1 is a possible D gene (8 bases). Germline-derived CDR1 and CDR2 are SQVTM and ANQGSEA. This CDR3 has 14 amino acids. V lost 8 bases and J 9 bases, leaving 25 bases between the germline ends. CDR3 loop: CSSDGWTGREAQYF. The CDR3 DNA sequence: TGCAGCTCCGACGGCTGGACAGGGAGGGAGGCCCAGTACTTC.